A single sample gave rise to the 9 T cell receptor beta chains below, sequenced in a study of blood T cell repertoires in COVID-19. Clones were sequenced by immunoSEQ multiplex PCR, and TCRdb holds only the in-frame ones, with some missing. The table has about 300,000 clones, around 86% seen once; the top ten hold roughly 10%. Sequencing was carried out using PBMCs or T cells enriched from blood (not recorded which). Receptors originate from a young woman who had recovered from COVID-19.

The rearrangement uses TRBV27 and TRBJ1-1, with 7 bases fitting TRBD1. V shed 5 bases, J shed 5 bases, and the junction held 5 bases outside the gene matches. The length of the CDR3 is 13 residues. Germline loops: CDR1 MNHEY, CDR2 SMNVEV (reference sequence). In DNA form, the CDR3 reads TGTGCCAGCAGTACGACAGGGTTGACTGAAGCTTTCTTT. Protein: CASSTTGLTEAFF.

CDR3 bases: TGCGCCAGCAGCCAAGATCCCCAGGGCACTAACTATGGCTACACCTTC. Translating it yields CASSQDPQGTNYGYTF. V is TRBV4-1 and J is TRBJ1-2, with a weak D call TRBD1 (5 bases). V gave up 0 bases and J gave up 0 bases, with 11 bases separating them. The germline CDR1 and CDR2 sequences are MGHRA and YSYEKL. The CDR3 totals 16 residues.

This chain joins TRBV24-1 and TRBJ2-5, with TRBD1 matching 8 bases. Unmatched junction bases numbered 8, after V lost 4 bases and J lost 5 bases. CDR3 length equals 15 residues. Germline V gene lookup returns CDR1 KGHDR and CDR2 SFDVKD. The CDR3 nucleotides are TGTGCCACCAGTGACCTCGGGACAGGTGTCGAGACCCAGTACTTC. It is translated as CATSDLGTGVETQYF.

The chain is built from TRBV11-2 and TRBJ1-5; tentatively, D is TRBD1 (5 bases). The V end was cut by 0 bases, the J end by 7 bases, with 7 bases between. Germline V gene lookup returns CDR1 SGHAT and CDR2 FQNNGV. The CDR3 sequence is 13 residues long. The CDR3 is CASSLDRAQPQHF. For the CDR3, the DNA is TGTGCCAGCAGCTTAGACAGGGCCCAGCCCCAGCATTTT.

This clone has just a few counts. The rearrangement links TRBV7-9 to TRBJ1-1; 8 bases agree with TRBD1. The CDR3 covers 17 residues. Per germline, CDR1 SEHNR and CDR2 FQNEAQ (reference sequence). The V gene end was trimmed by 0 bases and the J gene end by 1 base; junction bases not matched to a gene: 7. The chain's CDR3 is CASSLAGTGAKNTEAFF. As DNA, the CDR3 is TGTGCCAGCAGCTTAGCGGGGACAGGAGCCAAGAACACTGAAGCTTTCTTT.

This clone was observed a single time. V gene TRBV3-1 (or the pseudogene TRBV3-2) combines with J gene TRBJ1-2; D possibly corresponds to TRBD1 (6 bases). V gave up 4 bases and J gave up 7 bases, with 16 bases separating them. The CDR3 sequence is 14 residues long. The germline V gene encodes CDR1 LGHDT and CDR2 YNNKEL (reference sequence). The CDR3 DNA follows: TGTGCCAGCAGCCGCATACAGGGTCCCGGTGGCTACACCTTC. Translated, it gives CASSRIQGPGGYTF.

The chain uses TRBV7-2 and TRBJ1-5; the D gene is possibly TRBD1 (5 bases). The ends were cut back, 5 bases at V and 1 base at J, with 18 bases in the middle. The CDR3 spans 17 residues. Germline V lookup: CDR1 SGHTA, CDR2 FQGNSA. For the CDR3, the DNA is TGTGCCAGCAGCCTACCCCCCGGGGGATCAAGCAATCAGCCCCAGCATTTT. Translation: CASSLPPGGSSNQPQHF.

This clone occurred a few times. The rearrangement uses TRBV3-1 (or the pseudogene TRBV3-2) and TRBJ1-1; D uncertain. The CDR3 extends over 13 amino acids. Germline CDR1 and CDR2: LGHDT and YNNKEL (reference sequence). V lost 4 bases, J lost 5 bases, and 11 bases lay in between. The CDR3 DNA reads TGTGCCAGCAGCCTATCTATGGAGACTGAAGCTTTCTTT. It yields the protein CASSLSMETEAFF.

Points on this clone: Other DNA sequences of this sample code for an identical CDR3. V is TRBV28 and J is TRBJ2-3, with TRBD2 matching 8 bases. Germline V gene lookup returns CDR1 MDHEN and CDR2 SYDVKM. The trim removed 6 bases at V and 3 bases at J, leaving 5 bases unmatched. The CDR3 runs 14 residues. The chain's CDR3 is CASRNPGGTDTQYF. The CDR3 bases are TGTGCCAGCAGGAACCCGGGGGGGACAGATACGCAGTATTTT. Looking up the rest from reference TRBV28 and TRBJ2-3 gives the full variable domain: DVKVTQSSRYLVKRTGEKVFLECVQDMDHENMFWYRQDPGLGLRLIYFSYDVKMKEKGDIPEGYSVSREKKERFSLILESASTNQTSMYLCASRNPGGTDTQYFGPGTRLTVL.